The 16 T cell receptor beta chains in this list originate from one sample, sequenced in a study of beta chain features in type 1 diabetes. General study findings and limits: Moderate yet significant TCRB CDR3 shortening was seen in Type 1 diabetes patients in all four CD4+ subsets.

cDNA synthesis used the whole RNA isolate, giving expressed TCRB sequences. This table comes from immunoSEQ multiplex PCR, and its TCRdb copy is limited to in-frame clones, with some not included. The sample contains 120,000 or so clones, 15% to 20% of which appear only once. No cognate antigen is known for these TCRs. Input material: central memory CD4+ T cells from blood. The receptors were gathered from a man aged 18-30 years with type 1 diabetes.

The table lists this clone with a few counts. The V gene is TRBV29-1, the J gene TRBJ1-1; D gene unclear. The length of the CDR3 is 13 residues. The V gene lost 8 bases and the J gene lost 3 bases, with 16 bases spanning the gap. Germline V gives CDR1 SQVTM, CDR2 ANQGSEA. CDR3 residues: CSSSFRQDTEAFF. CDR3 sequence (DNA): TGCAGCTCTTCTTTCAGGCAGGACACTGAAGCTTTCTTT.

The table lists this clone with a few counts. The chain is built from TRBV5-6 and TRBJ2-7; D is tentatively TRBD1 or TRBD2 (5 bases each). The CDR3 totals 15 residues. V was pared by 3 bases and J by 1 base, with 14 bases between. Per the germline V gene, CDR1 is SGHDT and CDR2 is YYEEEE. In nucleotides, the CDR3 is TGTGCCAGCAGCTCGGGGCCCACGGGGTCCTACGAGCAGTACTTC. Translated, it gives CASSSGPTGSYEQYF.

The chain carries TRBV9 and TRBJ2-3; D call uncertain. CDR1 and CDR2 (germline): SGDLS, YYNGEE. V was shortened by 1 base and J by 5 bases, with 11 bases between the two germline ends. The CDR3 runs to 14 residues. CDR3 in DNA: TGTGCCAGCAGCGTATTGGGTTGGCAAGATACGCAGTATTTT. Translated, it gives CASSVLGWQDTQYF. Complete variable domain (other parts from reference TRBV9 and TRBJ2-3): DSGVTQTPKHLITATGQRVTLRCSPRSGDLSVYWYQQSLDQGLQFLIQYYNGEERAKGNILERFSAQQFPDLHSELNLSSLELGDSALYFCASSVLGWQDTQYFGPGTRLTVL.

This clone was seen a handful of times. The chain has TRBV30 and TRBJ2-1; no reliable D call. This CDR3 comprises 12 residues. The germline gives CDR1 GTSNPN, CDR2 SVGIG (reference sequence). V was pared by 0 bases and J by 9 bases, with 9 bases between. This chain's CDR3 is CAWSVWVGEQFF. In nucleotides, the CDR3 is TGTGCCTGGAGTGTTTGGGTTGGTGAGCAGTTCTTC.

This clone appeared a single time. At one end, the junction sequence differs from germline, possibly due to a read error. The chain joins TRBV7-7 to TRBJ2-5, with D perhaps matching TRBD1 (5 bases). The CDR3 consists of 14 residues. CDR1 SSHAT and CDR2 FNYEAQ come from the germline V gene (reference sequence). The CDR3 coding sequence is TGTGCTAGCAGCTTAGGCAGGGATGGAGAGACCCAGTACTTC. Translation: CASSLGRDGETQYF.

This clone has only a few counts. V is TRBV18 and J is TRBJ2-7, with TRBD2 as a possible D gene (6 bases). This CDR3 is 14 amino acids long. The germline gives CDR1 KGHSH, CDR2 LQKENI. V was shortened by 3 bases and J by 5 bases, with 14 bases between the two germline ends. The DNA for the CDR3 is TGTGCCAGCTCACCTTCTGGGGAGGAAGACGAGCAGTACTTC. Amino acids: CASSPSGEEDEQYF.

This clone was seen more than once but under ten times. This chain uses TRBV4-3 with TRBJ2-3, with D possibly being TRBD1 or TRBD2 (5 bases each). V lost 0 bases to trimming and J lost 6 bases, with 16 bases between them. The CDR3 is 16 residues long. Germline loops: CDR1 LGHNA, CDR2 YSLEER. The CDR3 DNA reads as TGCGCCAGCAGCCAAGATGCGAGGGGTCTCGCCGATACGCAGTATTTT. Amino acids: CASSQDARGLADTQYF.

In its sample, this clone was seen a few times. V gene TRBV6-1 combines with J gene TRBJ1-2; 7 nucleotides line up with TRBD1. CDR1 MNHNS and CDR2 SASEGT come from the germline V gene. The CDR3 runs 14 residues. The V segment lost 6 bases and the J segment 6 bases; nucleotides outside the gene matches: 10. CDR3 protein: CASRDRPTSHGYTF. In DNA form, the CDR3 reads TGTGCCAGCAGGGACAGGCCAACCTCCCATGGCTACACCTTC.

This clone was picked up many times. The chain is built from TRBV7-2 and TRBJ2-4; 7 bases fit TRBD1. The J segment lost 7 bases and the V segment lost 2 bases, leaving 2 bases of the junction unmatched. Germline lookup yields CDR1 SGHTA and CDR2 FQGNSA. This CDR3 is built from 13 residues. CDR3 in DNA: TGTGCCAGCAGCTTACTACAGGGGAACATTCAGTACTTC. Its translation: CASSLLQGNIQYF.

The CDR3 sequence is CASSFTGRDSPLHF. The CDR3 DNA follows: TGCGCCAGCAGCTTCACCGGGAGGGATTCACCCCTCCACTTT. The V call is TRBV5-1, the J call TRBJ1-6; D not resolved. The germline gives CDR1 SGHRS, CDR2 YFSETQ. The V gene lost 2 bases and the J gene lost 8 bases, with 11 bases spanning the gap. The CDR3 extends over 14 amino acids.

Many counts were recorded for this clone. V usage is TRBV5-8 and J usage is TRBJ2-6; D remains unclear. The CDR3 sequence is 15 residues long. CDR1 and CDR2 (germline): SGHTS, YDEGEE. With 1 base removed from V and 2 bases from J, the gap between germline ends came to 7 bases. The CDR3 here is CASSLPGTGANVLTF. CDR3 nucleotide sequence: TGTGCCAGCAGCTTGCCCGGCACTGGGGCCAACGTCCTGACTTTC.

There are a few counts of this clone. The gene calls are TRBV6-5 and TRBJ2-5; D is perhaps TRBD1 or TRBD2 (5 bases each). The CDR3 is made up of 15 amino acids. V was clipped by 0 bases and J by 5 bases, with 13 bases between them. The germline CDR1 and CDR2 sequences are MNHEY and SVGAGI. The CDR3 region has the DNA TGTGCCAGCAGTTACTCGTTGGGGGTCGGGGAGACCCAGTACTTC. Translated, it gives CASSYSLGVGETQYF.

This clone turned up a few times. This rearrangement joins TRBV10-3 to TRBJ1-2, with D hard to call. The germline V gene encodes CDR1 ENHRY and CDR2 SYGVKD. V dropped 3 bases and J dropped 5 bases, with 10 bases sitting between them. The CDR3 spans 13 residues. The CDR3 DNA follows: TGTGCCATCAGTGAAACACTTTCTTATGGCTACACCTTC. Translated, it gives CAISETLSYGYTF.

J is TRBJ2-6 and V is TRBV6-1; D gene ambiguous. V lost 8 bases to trimming and J lost 3 bases, with 11 bases between them. Per germline, CDR1 MNHNS and CDR2 SASEGT. The CDR3 totals 14 residues. CDR3 amino acids: CASRIALGANVLTF. CDR3 in DNA: TGTGCCAGCCGGATCGCCCTTGGGGCCAACGTCCTGACTTTC.

The V call is TRBV5-6, the J call TRBJ1-5; TRBD1 might be the D (6 bases). Germline CDR1 is SGHDT and CDR2 is YYEEEE. V lost 4 bases to trimming and J lost 5 bases, with 10 bases between them. The CDR3 extends over 13 amino acids. Here the CDR3 DNA reads TGTGCCAGCAGCCAGGGGCCCGATCAGCCCCAGCATTTT. Its translation is CASSQGPDQPQHF.

The rearrangement links TRBV29-1 to TRBJ1-1; TRBD1 is a possible D gene (5 bases). Germline CDR1 reads SQVTM; CDR2 reads ANQGSEA. Trimming removed 4 bases from V and 5 bases from J, with 11 bases in between. The CDR3 consists of 12 residues. The CDR3 protein is CSVGGVETEAFF. The CDR3 nucleotides read TGCAGCGTTGGGGGCGTAGAGACTGAAGCTTTCTTT.